This T cell receptor beta chain is drawn from a study of blood T cell repertoires in COVID-19. Study in general: Sites in the United States, Italy and Spain provided acute and convalescent COVID-19 samples. In each case, the material was cDNA or gDNA derived from T cells, B-cell-depleted T cells, or PBMCs.

From germline, CDR1 is SGHNT and CDR2 YYREEE (reference sequence). The CDR3 is 14 amino acids. V was pared by 0 bases and J by 4 bases, with 10 bases between. As handled by the study authors: Amplified reference gene primers provided the basis for estimating nucleated cell counts. Produced via immunoSEQ multiplex PCR; TCRdb's table is partial and in-frame only. D and trimming come from the DNA, and the V and J calls and clone size come from that table. The sample holds 300,000 to 350,000 clones, just over 85% seen once. This clone was seen more than once but under ten times. What was sequenced was PBMCs or T cells enriched from blood (not recorded which). V usage is TRBV5-4 and J usage is TRBJ2-5, with D possibly matching TRBD2 (5 bases). This clonotype was sampled from a woman aged 40 to 50 with acute COVID-19. DNA of the CDR3: TGTGCCAGCAGCTTGGAACCGGGGAGAGAGACCCAGTACTTC. It translates to CASSLEPGRETQYF. The variable domain in full, with the rest retrieved from reference TRBV5-4 and TRBJ2-5, is ETGVTQSPTHLIKTRGQQVTLRCSSQSGHNTVSWYQQALGQGPQFIFQYYREEENGRGNFPPRFSGLQFPNYSSELNVNALELDDSALYLCASSLEPGRETQYFGPGTRLLVL.